This T cell receptor (beta chain) was identified during a study of cytomegalovirus exposure and HLA in healthy donors (dated 2017 in TCRdb). Context from the whole study: An earlier analysis of several hundred of the donors reported 276 Gb of sequence data and about 120 million unique TCR beta sequences obtained from roughly 170 million T cells. Around 320 gigabases of sequencing data and 70 million to 100 million unique TCR sequences were included in an early release covering under 650 HLA-typed donors. Of the roughly 400 genotyped donors, roughly 80% fell in the genetic ancestry cluster associated with self-reported Caucasian donors. The study was designed to test whether signatures of past pathogen exposure could be identified by cataloging public T cell receptors. Using immunosequencing, the study profiled T cell repertoires from fewer than 850 subjects and related those repertoires to cytomegalovirus serostatus. Along with the roughly 670-subject first cohort, a separate validation cohort of over 90 different subjects was used. The study combined high-throughput TCR immunosequencing, statistical association of individual TCRs with disease status, and machine learning to predict cytomegalovirus infection status. To study patterns of TCR occurrence, a later analysis re-analyzed previously published TCR beta repertoires from more than 550 donors and added high-resolution HLA genotyping. The later analysis used no new phenotypic data to find candidate immune exposures, relying instead on TCR beta sequences and their occurrence across donors. To decide whether each TCR beta V gene segment behaved as functional or pseudogenic, an earlier analysis of 587 of the donors relied on high-throughput TCR beta sequencing. Alongside the repertoire data, information on donor age, sex, ethnicity and CMV serostatus was compiled. A later genetic analysis took genome-wide SNP genotypes for about 55% of the roughly 670 donors and used that subset as a discovery cohort. All discovery cohort repertoires had been generated on a single sequencing platform. Both class I and class II loci were covered by HLA typing, at four-digit resolution. Typing coverage varied by locus: roughly 629-640 donors for A, B, C, DRB1 and DQB1; 500 to 550 for DQA1; 600 to 610 for DPA1; fewer than 480 for DPB1. Four or five DR-DQ haplotypes were treated as single units for association and clustering because of strong linkage in the cohort. Among some 400 genotyped donors of the cohort, an average of approximately 200,000 unique TCR beta nucleotide sequences was sequenced per donor, of which 15% to 20% were non-productive.

The paper's findings and limits, for the study overall: The only immune exposure information available for the cohort was CMV serostatus. According to the authors, the approach could potentially be generalized to other disease states and immunological phenotypes. The earlier analysis of about 600 of the donors excluded roughly 16 rarely observed V segments, including chromosome 9 orphons, because counts were too low. Cytomegalovirus status was reported to be diagnosed by the classifier with high specificity and sensitivity in both the original and validation cohorts. A cluster of highly shared sequence variants was judged likely to represent a technical artifact of the sequencing pipeline. A later analysis reported that several top co-occurrence clusters appeared linked to parvovirus B19, influenza, CMV and Epstein-Barr virus. A later analysis found that most CMV-associated TCR beta chains appeared HLA-restricted, with HLA associations seemingly driven largely by CMV exposure. Specific HLA alleles were associated with 15,000 to 20,000 TCR beta sequences at a false discovery rate of 0.05 in a later analysis. Across donors, most TCR sequences were observed very rarely, whereas some public TCRs were present in many individuals. Because HLA typing was missing for some donors at each locus, association tests included only the typed subset. In vitro tests confirmed that a few of the cytomegalovirus-associated TCR beta chains recognize cytomegalovirus antigens. Correlated functional status among segregating V segments might be attributable to linkage disequilibrium, but an unknown experimental factor could not be ruled out. A total of 150 to 200 TCR beta chains were listed by the study as associated with cytomegalovirus. An earlier analysis of approximately 540 of the donors showed that most TCR beta V segments appeared in productive rearrangements either about 87% or about 30% of the time, which broadly matched IMGT annotations. Some IMGT-functional V segments, including TRBV6-2 and TRBV6-3, could not be distinguished by the 87-base-pair reads and were therefore excluded. In a later genetic analysis, fewer N-insertions in productive TCRs were reported among donors in an Asian-associated ancestry cluster than the approximately 670-donor mean. A further reported finding was that TCR beta sequences accurately predicted the HLA-A and HLA-B alleles for most subjects in the first cohort. In a later analysis, TCR association rates were found to vary across HLA loci, with the most associated TCRs seen for DRB1 alleles and the fewest for HLA-C alleles. V-gene and J-gene trimming of TCR beta chains was associated with a missense DCLRE1C variant in a later genetic analysis, and the association was replicated in an independent cohort. The cohort was sequenced for TCR beta chains only, and without alpha or paired-chain data the features that could be detected were limited. In a later analysis, HLA-associated TCR beta chains showed more clonal expansion and lower generation probabilities than non-associated chains that were equally common. Sequencing depth was assumed to be roughly uniform across donors in the presence/absence analyses, though that assumption may not hold. When HLA alleles, especially DR and DQ, strongly co-occurred, TCR associations were difficult to assign to individual alleles.

Library prep was done by the immunoSEQ multiplex PCR assay. The multiplex PCR relied on a mix of 60 forward primers for TCR Vbeta segments and 13 reverse primers for TCR Jbeta segments. The CDR3 region of rearranged TCR beta genes was amplified from genomic DNA with a multiplex PCR assay. The Illumina HiSeq System was used to sequence the amplified TCR beta libraries as 87-base-pair reads. Per the original workflow: In a later analysis, some 80 million unique TCR beta chains were counted across the 650 to 750 repertoires, and roughly 10 million of these chains were shared by at least two donors. Raw reads were error-corrected and collapsed into unique sequences by a nearest-neighbor algorithm in which closely related sequences were merged to remove PCR and sequencing errors. CDR3 sequences were aligned to IMGT reference sequences to assign V, D and J gene segments. Each retained sequence needed at least a six-nucleotide match to both a V gene segment and a J gene segment. A rearrangement counted as productive if the CDR3 had no stop codons and remained in frame with V and J, and every other rearrangement counted as non-productive. CDR3 was defined by IMGT convention, running from the second conserved V-encoded cysteine to the conserved J-encoded phenylalanine. The earlier analysis of about 570 of the donors excluded any sequence lacking an unambiguous match to a single V gene segment. In an earlier analysis of a few hundred of the donors, V segments were called functional above 56.7% productive rearrangements and were called segregating when the between-donor standard deviation exceeded 5%. A statistical classification framework was built to diagnose cytomegalovirus status from the catalog of TCR beta chain sequences. V and J gene assignment, in a later analysis, came from comparing TCR nucleotide sequences with IMGT/GENE-DB human TR gene sequences. A later analysis assigned CDR3 sequences and most-parsimonious VDJ recombination scenarios with the TCRdist pipeline. A later analysis defined each TCR beta chain by its CDR3 amino acid sequence plus V-gene family, and excluded reads lacking a unique V-gene family. To address suspected cross-contamination and a sequencing artifact, a later analysis removed approximately 600 highly shared, low-generation-probability nucleotide sequences. In a later analysis, a clonal expansion index for each public chain was calculated from normalized within-repertoire ranks of inferred template counts. A later analysis computed generation probabilities with a VDJ recombination model fitted to out-of-frame rearrangements, and checked the results against IGoR. In a later analysis, TCR-TCR, TCR-HLA and TCR-CMV co-occurrence was scored with hypergeometric tests, and a repertoire-size bias correction was applied to TCR pairs. In a later analysis, false discovery rates were estimated by permuting HLA or CMV assignments 20 times. In a later analysis, co-occurring TCRs were grouped using DBSCAN, with TCRdist sequence similarity added in when clustering inside HLA-allele-positive subsets. Repertoires with fewer than 30,000 or more than 120,000 public chains were left out of co-occurrence clustering, as were several repertoires with anomalous nucleotide sharing. The table was pulled from immuneACCESS by TCRdb, which kept in-frame rearrangements only. Such tables lose some clones; where checked, under half of the loss comes from unresolved V genes, and the rest has no known cause. That table supplies the V and J calls and clone size; D and trimming were determined from the DNA. The sample includes 180,000 or so clones, with about 75% observed a single time. 11% to 15% of the sample is in the top ten clones.

The cohort was made up of 500 to 800 healthy bone marrow donors. All cohort members were sampled while nominally healthy, although unrecorded immune exposures were likely present. The donor tested CMV seropositive, placing the donor among the approximately 310 seropositive members of the cohort. Every donor gave a peripheral blood sample, and the peripheral blood mononuclear cells from that sample were used for TCR beta sequencing. Genomic DNA was extracted from the blood cell samples with the Qiagen DNeasy Blood Extraction Kit. In the case of this clone: The antigen it recognizes is unknown. No clone much larger than this one lies a single base away; base qualities are absent.

The CDR3 runs 15 residues from the cysteine to the phenylalanine. The entry retains the CDR3 DNA only, 45 bases that are in frame from base 1. Per the germline V gene (reference sequence), SEHNR is the CDR1 and FQNEAQ is the CDR2. The junction shows trimming of 4 bases on V and 1 base on J, plus 11 bases between the germline ends. The sequence was collected from a man aged 45 to 65 in good health and CMV-seropositive. Sequencing input: PBMCs. This receptor chain uses TRBV7-9 and TRBJ1-3; too little of a D gene remains to name it. The CDR3 protein sequence reads: CASSSGTPSGNTIYF. In nucleotides, the sequence is TGTGCCAGCAGCTCCGGTACCCCATCTGGAAACACCATATATTTT.